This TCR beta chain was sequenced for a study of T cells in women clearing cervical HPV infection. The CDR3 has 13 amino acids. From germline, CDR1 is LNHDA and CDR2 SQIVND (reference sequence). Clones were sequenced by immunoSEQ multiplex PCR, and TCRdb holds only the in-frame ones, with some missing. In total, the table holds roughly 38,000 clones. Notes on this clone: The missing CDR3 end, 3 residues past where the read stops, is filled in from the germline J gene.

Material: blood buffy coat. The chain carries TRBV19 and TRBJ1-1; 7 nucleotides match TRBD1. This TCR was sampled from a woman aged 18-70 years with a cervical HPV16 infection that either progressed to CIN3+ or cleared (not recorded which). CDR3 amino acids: CASIPGRGLQAFF. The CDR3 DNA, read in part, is TGTGCCAGTATACCCGGGAGGGGGCTTCAA. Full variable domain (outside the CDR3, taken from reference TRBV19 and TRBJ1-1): DGGITQSPKYLFRKEGQNVTLSCEQNLNHDAMYWYRQDPGQGLRLIYYSQIVNDFQKGDIAEGYSVSREKKESFPLTVTSAQKNPTAFYLCASIPGRGLQAFFGQGTRLTVV.